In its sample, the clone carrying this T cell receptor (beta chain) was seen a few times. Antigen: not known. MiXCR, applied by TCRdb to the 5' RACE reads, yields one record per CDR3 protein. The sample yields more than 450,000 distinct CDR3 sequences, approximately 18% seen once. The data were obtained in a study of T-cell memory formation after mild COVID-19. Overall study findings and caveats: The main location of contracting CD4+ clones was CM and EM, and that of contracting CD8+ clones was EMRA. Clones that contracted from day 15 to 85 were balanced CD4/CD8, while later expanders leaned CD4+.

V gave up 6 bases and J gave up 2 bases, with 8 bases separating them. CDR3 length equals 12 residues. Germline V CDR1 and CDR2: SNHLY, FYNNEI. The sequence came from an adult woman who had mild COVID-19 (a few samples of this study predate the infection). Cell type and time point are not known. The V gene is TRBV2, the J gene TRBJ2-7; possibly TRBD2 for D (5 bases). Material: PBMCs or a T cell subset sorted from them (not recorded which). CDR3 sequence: CASRRETYEQYF. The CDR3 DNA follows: TGTGCCAGCAGGAGGGAAACCTACGAGCAGTACTTC.